This T cell receptor beta chain was obtained from a study of blood T cell repertoires in COVID-19. TCRdb's copy holds only in-frame clones and misses some; the assay was immunoSEQ multiplex PCR. The sample records 170,000 or so clones, approximately 90% being singletons. V lost 3 bases, J lost 4 bases, and 7 bases stayed unmatched. The germline CDR1 and CDR2 sequences are SGHRS and YFSETQ. The CDR3 has 15 amino acids. The TCR originated in a man aged 18 to 29 who had recovered from COVID-19. Input material: peripheral blood. This chain links TRBV5-1 with TRBJ2-3; 8 bases line up with TRBD2. CDR3 DNA sequence: TGCGCCAGCAGCTCGTCGCGGGAGGCCCCAGATACGCAGTATTTT. It specifies CASSSSREAPDTQYF. Looking up the rest from reference TRBV5-1 and TRBJ2-3 gives the full variable domain: KAGVTQTPRYLIKTRGQQVTLSCSPISGHRSVSWYQQTPGQGLQFLFEYFSETQRNKGNFPGRFSGRQFSNSRSEMNVSTLELGDSALYLCASSSSREAPDTQYFGPGTRLTVL.